A single sample is the source of the 23 T cell receptor beta chains below, sequenced in a study of response to subunit inactivated influenza vaccine. TCRdb re-derived calls from the RT-PCR reads in MiXCR, one entry per CDR3 protein. Among roughly 670,000 distinct CDR3 sequences, 12% to 15% were seen once, and the ten largest hold approximately 7.6%. Sequenced material: PBMCs from blood, taken 14 to 15 days before vaccination. These receptors were obtained from a man aged 45-60 years who received an inactivated influenza vaccine.

This chain links TRBV15 with TRBJ2-2, with D maybe TRBD2 (7 bases). Germline V gene sequence: CDR1 LNHNV, CDR2 YYDKDF (reference sequence). The CDR3 extends over 15 amino acids. V lost 2 bases and J 4 bases, leaving 11 bases between the germline ends. The CDR3 bases are TGTGCCACCAGCAGAAGGGGGGGGTCCACCGGGGAGCTGTTTTTT. Its protein is CATSRRGGSTGELFF.

The V and J genes are TRBV25-1 and TRBJ1-5; D remains unclear. The CDR3 totals 14 residues. CDR1 and CDR2 (germline): MGHDK, SYGVNS. Trimming shortened V by 7 bases and J by 7 bases, and 17 bases separated the two germline ends. The chain's CDR3 is CASTDRGPRQPQHF. The DNA of the CDR3 is TGTGCCAGCACCGATAGAGGGCCCCGACAGCCCCAGCATTTT. The whole variable domain, filled in from reference TRBV25-1 and TRBJ1-5, reads EADIYQTPRYLVIGTGKKITLECSQTMGHDKMYWYQQDPGMELHLIHYSYGVNSTEKGDLSSESTVSRIRTEHFPLTLESARPSHTSQYLCASTDRGPRQPQHFGDGTRLSIL.

V is TRBV28 and J is TRBJ2-3, with 9 bases aligning to TRBD2. The CDR3 totals 19 residues. V lost 2 bases, J lost 4 bases, and 16 bases stayed unmatched. Germline assignment: CDR1 MDHEN and CDR2 SYDVKM. DNA for the CDR3: TGTGCCAGCAGTTTACCCGTCGGGCGGGGGGGCCGAGAACCAGATACGCAGTATTTT. It yields the protein CASSLPVGRGGREPDTQYF.

V is TRBV7-9 and J is TRBJ2-2; perhaps TRBD2 as D (5 bases). The CDR3 runs 17 residues. CDR1 and CDR2 from the germline V gene are SEHNR and FQNEAQ (reference sequence). Trimming shortened V by 4 bases and J by 2 bases, and 17 bases separated the two germline ends. The CDR3: CASSYQMRGNNTGELFF. The CDR3 nucleotides read TGTGCCAGCAGCTACCAAATGAGAGGGAATAACACCGGGGAGCTGTTTTTT.

This clonotype was seen a few times. This chain connects TRBV20-1 to TRBJ1-1; 7 bases align to TRBD1. This CDR3 contains 14 residues. From germline, CDR1 is DFQATT and CDR2 SNEGSKA (reference sequence). V shed 3 bases and J 0 bases; nucleotides not matched to a gene: 4. In nucleotides, the CDR3 is TGCAGTGCTAGGGATACAGGGGTGAACACTGAAGCTTTCTTT. This encodes CSARDTGVNTEAFF.

The chain uses TRBV20-1 and TRBJ2-3; D gene unclear. Trimming left V 5 bases short and J 2 bases short, with 17 bases between. Per germline, CDR1 DFQATT and CDR2 SNEGSKA (reference sequence). The CDR3 totals 15 residues. The chain's CDR3 is CSAPIVVLHTDTQYF. The CDR3 DNA follows: TGCAGTGCTCCTATTGTGGTGTTACACACAGATACGCAGTATTTT.

This clonotype was picked up a small number of times. J is TRBJ2-2 and V is TRBV5-6; 12 nucleotides match TRBD2. Germline CDR1 and CDR2: SGHDT and YYEEEE. This CDR3 has 17 amino acids. J gave up 5 bases and V 4 bases, and 9 bases lay outside the gene matches. CDR3 protein: CASSPPGLAGVTGELFF. The CDR3 DNA follows: TGTGCCAGCAGCCCCCCGGGACTAGCGGGTGTAACCGGGGAGCTGTTTTTT. Together with reference TRBV5-6 and TRBJ2-2, the CDR3 gives the full variable domain: DAGVTQSPTHLIKTRGQQVTLRCSPKSGHDTVSWYQQALGQGPQFIFQYYEEEERQRGNFPDRFSGHQFPNYSSELNVNALLLGDSALYLCASSPPGLAGVTGELFFGEGSRLTVL.

With respect to this clonotype: A much larger clone is a single base away; this may be a read error. The genes are TRBV12-3 or TRBV12-4 and TRBJ2-5; the D is unclear. The length of the CDR3 is 14 residues. The CDR3: CASSLVTLGETQHF. The CDR3 nucleotides read TGTGCCAGCAGTTTGGTAACGCTCGGAGAGACCCAGCACTTC.

Remarks on this clonotype: As the CDR3 is not closed by the conserved phenylalanine or tryptophan, this likely results from a read error. This rearrangement joins TRBV20-1 to TRBJ1-2, with 8 bases lining up with TRBD1. The V gene's germline CDR1 is DFQATT and CDR2 SNEGSKA (reference sequence). Losses at the gene ends were 0 bases for V and 7 bases for J; bases not matched to a gene: 4. This CDR3 has 13 amino acids. CDR3 sequence: CSAREAGGGGYTI. CDR3 bases: TGCAGTGCTAGAGAAGCAGGGGGCGGTGGCTACACCATC.

This sequence joins TRBV19 and TRBJ2-2, with D hard to call. The CDR3 loop spans 16 amino acids. Germline V lookup: CDR1 LNHDA, CDR2 SQIVND (reference sequence). V gave up 6 bases and J gave up 2 bases, with 16 bases separating them. CDR3 loop: CASSLPQYDNTGELFF. DNA for the CDR3: TGTGCCAGTAGCTTACCGCAGTATGACAACACCGGGGAGCTGTTTTTT. Using reference TRBV19 and TRBJ2-2 for the parts outside the CDR3, the full variable domain is DGGITQSPKYLFRKEGQNVTLSCEQNLNHDAMYWYRQDPGQGLRLIYYSQIVNDFQKGDIAEGYSVSREKKESFPLTVTSAQKNPTAFYLCASSLPQYDNTGELFFGEGSRLTVL.

The V and J genes are TRBV10-3 and TRBJ1-2; no clear D gene. The V end lost 0 bases, the J end lost 5 bases, and 4 bases lay between the germline ends. This CDR3 has 12 amino acids. Germline assignment: CDR1 ENHRY and CDR2 SYGVKD. The CDR3 reads CAISESGYGYTF. CDR3 DNA: TGTGCCATCAGTGAGTCAGGGTATGGCTACACCTTC.

The chain recombines TRBV20-1 with TRBJ1-2; TRBD1 matches 10 bases. Losses at the gene ends were 5 bases for V and 3 bases for J; bases not matched to a gene: 6. This CDR3 has 14 amino acids. From germline, CDR1 is DFQATT and CDR2 SNEGSKA (reference sequence). The chain's CDR3 is CSAETTGGDYGYTF. The CDR3 nucleotides read TGCAGTGCTGAAACGACAGGGGGCGACTATGGCTACACCTTC.

This clonotype was detected a few times. The V call is TRBV6-2 or TRBV6-3, the J call TRBJ2-5; D unclear. Trimming took 2 bases from V and 0 from J, leaving 4 bases between them. Germline V CDR1 and CDR2: MNHEY, SVGEGT. The CDR3 loop spans 13 amino acids. The CDR3 loop reads CASSYIYQETQYF. CDR3 DNA: TGTGCCAGCAGTTACATTTACCAAGAGACCCAGTACTTC.

In its sample, this clonotype was seen a few times. The chain couples TRBV7-2 to TRBJ1-6; no clear D gene. V was clipped by 6 bases and J by 9 bases, with 18 bases between them. Germline values: CDR1 SGHTA, CDR2 FQGNSA. The CDR3 consists of 15 residues. The CDR3 bases are TGTGCCAGCAGTCCCGGCGTGGTGGGAGCTTCACCCCTCCACTTT. Its translation is CASSPGVVGASPLHF. Variable domain in full (rest from reference TRBV7-2 and TRBJ1-6): GAGVSQSPSNKVTEKGKDVELRCDPISGHTALYWYRQSLGQGLEFLIYFQGNSAPDKSGLPSDRFSAERTGGSVSTLTIQRTQQEDSAVYLCASSPGVVGASPLHFGNGTRLTVT.

This clonotype came up a few times. The chain uses TRBV5-1 and TRBJ2-1, with D perhaps TRBD1 (5 bases). V lost 0 bases and J lost 6, with 10 bases in between. Per germline, CDR1 SGHRS and CDR2 YFSETQ. The CDR3 is 14 amino acids. CDR3 nucleotide sequence: TGCGCCAGCAGCTTGGCCCAGGGAAGCAATGAGCAGTTCTTC. Its protein product is CASSLAQGSNEQFF. The variable domain in full, completed from reference TRBV5-1 and TRBJ2-1, reads KAGVTQTPRYLIKTRGQQVTLSCSPISGHRSVSWYQQTPGQGLQFLFEYFSETQRNKGNFPGRFSGRQFSNSRSEMNVSTLELGDSALYLCASSLAQGSNEQFFGPGTRLTVL.

The V and J genes are TRBV27 and TRBJ1-5, with no clear D. The CDR3 is 12 residues long. Trimming cost V 7 bases and J 6 bases, with 10 bases left between them. CDR1 MNHEY and CDR2 SMNVEV come from the germline V gene (reference sequence). Here the CDR3 reads CASTEVGQPQHF. The DNA of the CDR3 is TGTGCCAGCACGGAGGTGGGTCAGCCCCAGCATTTT.

There are many counts of this clonotype. The V and J genes are TRBV28 and TRBJ2-2; D might be TRBD1 (6 bases). The CDR3 consists of 20 residues. Germline V CDR1 and CDR2: MDHEN, SYDVKM. V lost 5 bases and J 4 bases, leaving 29 bases between the germline ends. The CDR3 region has the DNA TGTGCCAGCAGTACCCAGAAAACCACAGGGAGTCTTCGGGGCACCGGGGAGCTGTTTTTT. Amino acids: CASSTQKTTGSLRGTGELFF.

This rearrangement joins TRBV20-1 to TRBJ2-7; TRBD1 might be the D (5 bases). CDR1 DFQATT and CDR2 SNEGSKA come from the germline V gene (reference sequence). The CDR3 consists of 15 residues. Trimming pared 0 bases from V and 4 bases from J, leaving 16 bases between. This chain's CDR3 is CSARDLIQAEYEQYF. The CDR3 DNA is TGCAGTGCTAGAGATCTCATACAGGCTGAGTACGAGCAGTACTTC.

This clonotype was counted many times. For the CDR3, the DNA is TGCGCCAGCGCGCCCGGACAGGGGGTTTATGGCTACACCTTC. Translated, it gives CASAPGQGVYGYTF. This sequence joins TRBV5-1 and TRBJ1-2, with 10 bases identical to TRBD1. Trimming at V came to 7 bases and at J to 5 bases, leaving 8 bases not matched to a gene. The CDR3 has 14 amino acids. Per the germline V gene, CDR1 is SGHRS and CDR2 is YFSETQ.

This clonotype showed up just a few times. The chain joins TRBV5-1 to TRBJ1-2, with D tentatively TRBD1 (6 bases). This CDR3 contains 13 residues. V lost 4 bases and J lost 8, with 15 bases in between. Germline CDR1 is SGHRS and CDR2 is YFSETQ. This chain's CDR3 is CASSPIGQYGYTF. The CDR3 DNA is TGCGCCAGCAGCCCCATCGGACAGTACGGCTACACCTTC.

In its sample, this clonotype was seen a few times. This chain joins TRBV5-4 and TRBJ2-3, with D unresolved. Germline V gives CDR1 SGHNT, CDR2 YYREEE (reference sequence). The V end was cut by 4 bases, the J end by 5 bases, with 11 bases between. The CDR3 sequence is 13 residues long. The chain's CDR3 is CASSARREDTQYF. The CDR3 coding sequence is TGTGCCAGCAGCGCACGCCGAGAAGATACGCAGTATTTT. The full variable domain, in which reference TRBV5-4 and TRBJ2-3 provide the parts outside the CDR3, is ETGVTQSPTHLIKTRGQQVTLRCSSQSGHNTVSWYQQALGQGPQFIFQYYREEENGRGNFPPRFSGLQFPNYSSELNVNALELDDSALYLCASSARREDTQYFGPGTRLTVL.

The genes are TRBV7-9 and TRBJ2-7, with D tentatively TRBD1 (6 bases). The ends were cut back, 0 bases at V and 3 bases at J, with 15 bases in the middle. The CDR3 is made up of 16 amino acids. The germline gives CDR1 SEHNR, CDR2 FQNEAQ (reference sequence). This CDR3 reads CASSLAGRDTYYEQYF. DNA of the CDR3: TGTGCCAGCAGCTTAGCGGGCCGGGACACTTACTACGAGCAGTACTTC.

This clonotype was counted only a few times. The CDR3, as DNA: TGTGCCAGCAACCAGGGACAAATGAACACTGAAGCTTTCTTT. This translates into CASNQGQMNTEAFF. This sequence joins TRBV2 and TRBJ1-1; a weak D match, TRBD1 (6 bases). Trimming removed 7 bases from V and 0 bases from J, with 12 bases in between. Germline CDR1 reads SNHLY; CDR2 reads FYNNEI. CDR3 length equals 14 residues.